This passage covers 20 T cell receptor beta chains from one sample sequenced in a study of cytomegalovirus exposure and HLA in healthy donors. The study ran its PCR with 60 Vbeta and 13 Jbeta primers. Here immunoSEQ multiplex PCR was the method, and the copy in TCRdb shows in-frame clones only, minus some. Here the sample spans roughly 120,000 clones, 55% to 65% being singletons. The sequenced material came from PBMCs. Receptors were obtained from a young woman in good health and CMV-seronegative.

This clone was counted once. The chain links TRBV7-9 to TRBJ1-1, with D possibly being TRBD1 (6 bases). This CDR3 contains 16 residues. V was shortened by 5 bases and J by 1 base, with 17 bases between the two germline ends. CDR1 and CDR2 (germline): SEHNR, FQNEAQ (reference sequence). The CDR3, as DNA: TGTGCCAGCAGCCCAAGACAGGTCTTCTGGAACACTGAAGCTTTCTTT. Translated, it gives CASSPRQVFWNTEAFF.

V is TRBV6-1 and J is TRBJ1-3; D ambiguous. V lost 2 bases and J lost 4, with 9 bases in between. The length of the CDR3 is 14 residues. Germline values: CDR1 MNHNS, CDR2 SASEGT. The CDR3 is CASSEFGTGNTIYF. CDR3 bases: TGTGCCAGCAGTGAATTTGGCACCGGAAACACCATATATTTT.

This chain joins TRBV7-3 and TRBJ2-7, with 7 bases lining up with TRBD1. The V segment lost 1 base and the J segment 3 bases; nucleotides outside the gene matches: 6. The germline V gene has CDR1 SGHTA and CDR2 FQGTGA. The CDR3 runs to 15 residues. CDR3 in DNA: TGTGCCAGCAGCTTAAGTACAGGGGCCAACTACGAGCAGTACTTC. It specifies CASSLSTGANYEQYF.

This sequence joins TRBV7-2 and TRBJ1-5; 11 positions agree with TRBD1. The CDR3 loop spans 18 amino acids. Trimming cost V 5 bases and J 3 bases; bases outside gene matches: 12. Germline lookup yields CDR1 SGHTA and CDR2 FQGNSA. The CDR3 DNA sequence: TGTGCCAGCAGCCCCAGGACAGGGGGCAGCGAAGACAATCAGCCCCAGCATTTT. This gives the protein CASSPRTGGSEDNQPQHF.

The CDR3 is CASSLLQMNTEAFF. The CDR3 DNA follows: TGTGCCAGCAGTTTATTGCAGATGAACACTGAAGCTTTCTTT. The V gene is TRBV28, the J gene TRBJ1-1; D is unclear. This CDR3 has 14 amino acids. V shed 1 base and J shed 0 bases, with 6 bases lying between them. In germline, CDR1 is MDHEN, CDR2 SYDVKM.

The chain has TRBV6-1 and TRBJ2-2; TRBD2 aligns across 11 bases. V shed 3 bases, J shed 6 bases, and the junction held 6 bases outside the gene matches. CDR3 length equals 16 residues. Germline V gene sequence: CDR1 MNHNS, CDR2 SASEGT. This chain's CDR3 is CASSERTSGRAGELFF. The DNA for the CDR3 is TGTGCCAGCAGTGAGCGGACTAGCGGGCGGGCCGGGGAGCTGTTTTTT.

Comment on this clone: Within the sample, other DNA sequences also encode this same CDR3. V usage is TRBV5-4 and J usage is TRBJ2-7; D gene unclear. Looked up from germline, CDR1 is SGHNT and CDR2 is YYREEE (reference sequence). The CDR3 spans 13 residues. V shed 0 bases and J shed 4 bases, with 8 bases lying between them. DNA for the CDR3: TGTGCCAGCAGCTTGGATCGTTCGTACGAGCAGTACTTC. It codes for CASSLDRSYEQYF.

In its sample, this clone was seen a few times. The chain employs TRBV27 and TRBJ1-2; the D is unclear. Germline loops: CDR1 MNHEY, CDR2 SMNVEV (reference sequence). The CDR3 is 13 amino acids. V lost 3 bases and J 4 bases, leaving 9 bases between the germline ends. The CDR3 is CASSFRGSYGYTF. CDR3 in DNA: TGTGCCAGCAGTTTTCGGGGATCCTATGGCTACACCTTC.

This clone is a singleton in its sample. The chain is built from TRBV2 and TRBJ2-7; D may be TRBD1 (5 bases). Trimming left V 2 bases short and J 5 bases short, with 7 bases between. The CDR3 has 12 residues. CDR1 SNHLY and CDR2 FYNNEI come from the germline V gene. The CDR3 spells CASSELGDEQYF. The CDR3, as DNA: TGTGCCAGCAGTGAACTAGGGGACGAGCAGTACTTC.

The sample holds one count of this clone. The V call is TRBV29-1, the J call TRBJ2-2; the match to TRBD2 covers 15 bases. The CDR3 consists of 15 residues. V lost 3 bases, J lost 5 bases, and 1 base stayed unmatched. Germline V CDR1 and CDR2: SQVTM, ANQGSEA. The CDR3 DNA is TGCAGCGTTGAGGGACTAGCGGGAGGAACCGGGGAGCTGTTTTTT. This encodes CSVEGLAGGTGELFF.

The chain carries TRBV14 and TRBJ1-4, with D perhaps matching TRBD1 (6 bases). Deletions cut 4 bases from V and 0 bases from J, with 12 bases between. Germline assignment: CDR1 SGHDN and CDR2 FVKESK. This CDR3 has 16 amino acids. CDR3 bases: TGTGCCAGCAGCCCTGCAGGGGTTGCAACTAATGAAAAACTGTTTTTT. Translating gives CASSPAGVATNEKLFF.

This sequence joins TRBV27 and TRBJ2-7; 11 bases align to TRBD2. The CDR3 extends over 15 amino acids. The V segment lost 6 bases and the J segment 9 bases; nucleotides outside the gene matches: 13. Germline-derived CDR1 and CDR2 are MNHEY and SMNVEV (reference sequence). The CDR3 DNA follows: TGTGCCAGCAGCGACACAAAGGGACTAGCGGTCGTGCAGTACTTC. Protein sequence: CASSDTKGLAVVQYF.

CDR3 protein: CASSARILAQGYTF. CDR3 in DNA: TGTGCCAGCAGCGCGCGCATTCTAGCACAAGGCTACACCTTC. This chain uses TRBV9 with TRBJ1-2; D uncertain. Trimming took off 3 bases at V and 8 bases at J, with 17 bases between the two ends. Germline loops: CDR1 SGDLS, CDR2 YYNGEE. The CDR3 length is 14 residues.

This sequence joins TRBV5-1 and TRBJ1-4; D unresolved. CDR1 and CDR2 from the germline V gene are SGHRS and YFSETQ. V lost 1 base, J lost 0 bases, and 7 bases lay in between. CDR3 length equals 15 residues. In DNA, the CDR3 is TGCGCCAGCAGCTTGTTTCCTGCAACTAATGAAAAACTGTTTTTT. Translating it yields CASSLFPATNEKLFF.

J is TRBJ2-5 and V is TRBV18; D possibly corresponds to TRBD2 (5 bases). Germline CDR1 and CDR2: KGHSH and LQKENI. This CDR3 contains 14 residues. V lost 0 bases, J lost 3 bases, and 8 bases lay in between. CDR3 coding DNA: TGTGCCAGCTCACCACCGGCTAGCAAAGAGACCCAGTACTTC. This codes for CASSPPASKETQYF.

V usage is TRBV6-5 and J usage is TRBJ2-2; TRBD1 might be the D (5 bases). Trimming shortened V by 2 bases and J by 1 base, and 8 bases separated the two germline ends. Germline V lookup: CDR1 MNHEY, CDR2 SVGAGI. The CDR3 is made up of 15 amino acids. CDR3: CASSYKTVNTGELFF. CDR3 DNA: TGTGCCAGCAGTTACAAGACAGTGAACACCGGGGAGCTGTTTTTT.

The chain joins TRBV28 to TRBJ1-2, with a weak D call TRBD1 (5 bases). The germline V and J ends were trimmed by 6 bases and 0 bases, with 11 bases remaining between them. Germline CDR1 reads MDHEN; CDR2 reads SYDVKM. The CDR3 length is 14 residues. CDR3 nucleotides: TGTGCCAGCAGGACAGTTAGAGCTAACTATGGCTACACCTTC. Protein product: CASRTVRANYGYTF.

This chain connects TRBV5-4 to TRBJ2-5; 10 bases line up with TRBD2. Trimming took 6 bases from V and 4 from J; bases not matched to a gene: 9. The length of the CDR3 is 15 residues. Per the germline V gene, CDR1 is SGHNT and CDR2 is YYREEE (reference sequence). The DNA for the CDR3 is TGTGCCAGCACCCTCGCAGCGGGAGGGGGAGAGACCCAGTACTTC. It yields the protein CASTLAAGGGETQYF.

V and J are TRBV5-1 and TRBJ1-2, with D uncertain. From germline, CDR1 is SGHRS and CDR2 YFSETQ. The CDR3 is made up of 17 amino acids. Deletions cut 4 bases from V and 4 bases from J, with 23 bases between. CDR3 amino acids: CASSVLDSRISAYGYTF. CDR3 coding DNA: TGCGCCAGCAGCGTATTAGATAGCCGGATTTCCGCCTATGGCTACACCTTC.

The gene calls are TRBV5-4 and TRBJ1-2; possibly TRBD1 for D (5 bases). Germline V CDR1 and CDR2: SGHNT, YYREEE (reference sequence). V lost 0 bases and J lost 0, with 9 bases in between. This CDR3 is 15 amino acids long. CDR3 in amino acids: CASSLGGAANYGYTF. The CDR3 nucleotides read TGTGCCAGCAGCTTGGGTGGGGCAGCTAACTATGGCTACACCTTC.